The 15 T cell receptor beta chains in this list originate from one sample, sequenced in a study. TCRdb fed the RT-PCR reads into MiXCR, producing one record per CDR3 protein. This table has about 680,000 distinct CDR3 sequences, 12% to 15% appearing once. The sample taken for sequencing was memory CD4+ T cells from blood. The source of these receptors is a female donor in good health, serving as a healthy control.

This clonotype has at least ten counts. The chain's CDR3 is CASSQGLAGDSYEQYF. The CDR3 DNA follows: TGTGCCAGCAGCCAAGGACTAGCGGGAGATTCCTACGAGCAGTACTTC. The chain joins TRBV6-6 to TRBJ2-7; 13 bases are a match to TRBD2. CDR1 MNHNY and CDR2 SVGAGI come from the germline V gene (reference sequence). The CDR3 spans 16 residues. V trimming: 6 bases; J trimming: 1 base; junction bases outside the gene matches: 6.

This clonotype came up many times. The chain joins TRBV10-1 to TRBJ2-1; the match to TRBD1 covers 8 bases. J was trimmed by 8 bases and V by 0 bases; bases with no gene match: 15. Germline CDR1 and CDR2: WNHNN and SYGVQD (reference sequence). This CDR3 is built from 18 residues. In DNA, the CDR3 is TGCGCCAGCAGTGAGTCGGGTACCGGGACAGGAGAATCGGATGAGCAGTTCTTC. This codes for CASSESGTGTGESDEQFF.

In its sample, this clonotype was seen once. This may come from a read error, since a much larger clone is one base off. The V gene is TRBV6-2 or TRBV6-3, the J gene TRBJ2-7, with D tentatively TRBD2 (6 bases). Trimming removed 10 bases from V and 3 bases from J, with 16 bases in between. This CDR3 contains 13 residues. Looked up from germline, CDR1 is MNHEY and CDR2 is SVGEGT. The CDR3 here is CATKGGLGYEQYF. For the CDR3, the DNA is TGTGCCACTAAGGGAGGCCTAGGCTACGAGCAGTACTTC.

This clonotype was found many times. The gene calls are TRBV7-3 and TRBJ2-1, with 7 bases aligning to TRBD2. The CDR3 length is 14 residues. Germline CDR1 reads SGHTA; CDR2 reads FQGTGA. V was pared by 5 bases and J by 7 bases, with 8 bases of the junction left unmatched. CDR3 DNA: TGTGCCAGCAGCGGGGGGAGCGGGGTGAATGAGCAGTTCTTC. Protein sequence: CASSGGSGVNEQFF. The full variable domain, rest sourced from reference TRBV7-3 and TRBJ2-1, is GAGVSQTPSNKVTEKGKYVELRCDPISGHTALYWYRQSLGQGPEFLIYFQGTGAADDSGLPNDRFFAVRPEGSVSTLKIQRTERGDSAVYLCASSGGSGVNEQFFGPGTRLTVL.

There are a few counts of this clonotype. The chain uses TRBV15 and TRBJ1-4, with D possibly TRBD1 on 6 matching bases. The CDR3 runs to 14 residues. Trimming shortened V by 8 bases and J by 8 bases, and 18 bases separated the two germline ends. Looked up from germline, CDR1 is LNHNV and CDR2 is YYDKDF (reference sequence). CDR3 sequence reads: CATRHRDTSEKLFF. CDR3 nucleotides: TGTGCCACCCGCCACCGGGACACGAGCGAAAAACTGTTTTTT. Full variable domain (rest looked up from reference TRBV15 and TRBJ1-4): DAMVIQNPRYQVTQFGKPVTLSCSQTLNHNVMYWYQQKSSQAPKLLFHYYDKDFNNEADTPDNFQSRRPNTSFCFLDIRSPGLGDTAMYLCATRHRDTSEKLFFGSGTQLSVL.

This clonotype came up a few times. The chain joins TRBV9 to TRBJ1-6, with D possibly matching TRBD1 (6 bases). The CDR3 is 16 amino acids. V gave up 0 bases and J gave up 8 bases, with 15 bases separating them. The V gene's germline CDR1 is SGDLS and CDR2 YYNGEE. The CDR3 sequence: CASSVGGGGMDSPLHF. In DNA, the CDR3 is TGTGCCAGCAGCGTAGGAGGGGGAGGCATGGATTCACCCCTCCACTTT.

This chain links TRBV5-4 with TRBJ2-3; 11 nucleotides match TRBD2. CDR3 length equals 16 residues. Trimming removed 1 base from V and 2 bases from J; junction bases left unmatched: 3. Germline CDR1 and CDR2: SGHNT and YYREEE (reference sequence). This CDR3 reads CASSLWTSGLTDTQYF. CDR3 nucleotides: TGTGCCAGCAGCTTGTGGACTAGCGGGCTCACAGATACGCAGTATTTT.

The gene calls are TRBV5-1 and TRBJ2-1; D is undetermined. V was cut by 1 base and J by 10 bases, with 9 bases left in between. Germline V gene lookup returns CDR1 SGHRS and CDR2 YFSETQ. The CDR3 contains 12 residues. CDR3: CASSLFAREQFF. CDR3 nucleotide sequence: TGCGCCAGCAGCTTGTTTGCGAGGGAGCAGTTCTTC.

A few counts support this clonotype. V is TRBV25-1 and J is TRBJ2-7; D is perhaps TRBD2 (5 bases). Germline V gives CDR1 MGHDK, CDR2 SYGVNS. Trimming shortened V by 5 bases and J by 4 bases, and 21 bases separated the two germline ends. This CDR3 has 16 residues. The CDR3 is CASSSRGAARPYEQYF. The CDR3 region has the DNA TGTGCCAGCAGTTCCCGAGGAGCGGCAAGACCGTACGAGCAGTACTTC.

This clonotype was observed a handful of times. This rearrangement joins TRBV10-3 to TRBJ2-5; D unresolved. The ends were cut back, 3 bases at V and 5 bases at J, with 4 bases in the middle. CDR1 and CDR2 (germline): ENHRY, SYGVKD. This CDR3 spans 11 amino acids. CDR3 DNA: TGTGCCATCAGTGATTGGGAGACCCAGTACTTC. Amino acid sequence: CAISDWETQYF.

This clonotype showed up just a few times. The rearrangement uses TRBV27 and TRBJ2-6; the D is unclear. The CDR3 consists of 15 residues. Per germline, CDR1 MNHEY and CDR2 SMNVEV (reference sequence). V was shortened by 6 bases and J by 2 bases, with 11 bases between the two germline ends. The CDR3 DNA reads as TGTGCCAGCAGCCTTTTTGGTCCTGGGGCCAACGTCCTGACTTTC. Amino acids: CASSLFGPGANVLTF.

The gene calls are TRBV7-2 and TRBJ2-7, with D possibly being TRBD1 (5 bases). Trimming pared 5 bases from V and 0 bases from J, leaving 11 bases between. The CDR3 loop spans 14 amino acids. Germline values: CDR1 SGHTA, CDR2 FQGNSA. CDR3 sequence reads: CASSGQVSSYEQYF. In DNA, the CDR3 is TGTGCCAGCAGCGGACAAGTGAGCTCCTACGAGCAGTACTTC.

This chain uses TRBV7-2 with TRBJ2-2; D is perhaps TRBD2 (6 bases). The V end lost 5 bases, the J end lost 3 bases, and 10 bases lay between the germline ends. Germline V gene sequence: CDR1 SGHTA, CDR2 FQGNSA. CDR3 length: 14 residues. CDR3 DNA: TGTGCCAGCAGCCTACTAGCCCACACCGGGGAGCTGTTTTTT. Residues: CASSLLAHTGELFF.

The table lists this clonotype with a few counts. The CDR3: CASSLIEGQPQHF. In nucleotides, the CDR3 is TGTGCCAGCAGCTTAATCGAGGGGCAGCCCCAGCATTTT. The J gene is TRBJ1-5, the V gene TRBV7-2, with D possibly TRBD1 on 5 matching bases. Trimming pared 2 bases from V and 7 bases from J, leaving 9 bases between. Germline assignment: CDR1 SGHTA and CDR2 FQGNSA. The CDR3 is 13 amino acids.

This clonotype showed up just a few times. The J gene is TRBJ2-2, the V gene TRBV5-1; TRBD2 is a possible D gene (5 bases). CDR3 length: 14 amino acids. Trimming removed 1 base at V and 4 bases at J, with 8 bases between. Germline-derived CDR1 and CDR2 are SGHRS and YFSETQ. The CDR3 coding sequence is TGCGCCAGCAGCTTGAATAGCGTCACCGGGGAGCTGTTTTTT. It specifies CASSLNSVTGELFF.